This T cell receptor beta chain was captured by sequencing in a study of shared clonotypes between healthy human individuals. The germline V gene has CDR1 SGHRS and CDR2 YFSETQ. V was pared by 4 bases and J by 3 bases, with 8 bases of the junction left unmatched. The CDR3 spans 15 residues. Measured with immunoSEQ multiplex PCR; TCRdb has only the in-frame clones, and not every one. The sample shows roughly 2.5 million clones, around nine tenths of them seen only once. Input material: naive CD4+ T cells sorted from blood. Subset given: CD45RA+ positively selected. This TCR was recovered from a young man in good health. This chain uses TRBV5-1 with TRBJ1-2; TRBD1 matches at 8 bases. CDR3 sequence reads: CASSEGTGGDYGYTF. The CDR3, as DNA: TGCGCCAGCAGCGAAGGGACAGGCGGAGACTATGGCTACACCTTC.